This T cell receptor (beta chain) emerged from a study of blood T cell repertoires in COVID-19. The CDR3 is 14 residues long. V lost 4 bases and J lost 6, with 15 bases in between. CDR1 is LNHDA, CDR2 SQIVND, per germline (reference sequence). Data came from immunoSEQ multiplex PCR; TCRdb stores just in-frame clones and leaves some out. Here the sample spans 75,000 to 80,000 clones, less than 90% being singletons. This clone appeared a few times. This TCR was sampled from a human donor in a cohort sampled during active COVID-19. Sample: peripheral blood. This rearrangement joins TRBV19 to TRBJ1-1; a possible D gene is TRBD1 (6 bases). CDR3 nucleotides: TGTGCCAGTAGTACCCCGGGACATGGAGCTGAAGCTTTCTTT. Protein: CASSTPGHGAEAFF.